A selection of T cell receptor beta chains follows, all from one sample in a study of cytomegalovirus exposure and HLA in healthy donors. Profiling relied on immunoSEQ multiplex PCR, and the TCRdb table lists in-frame clones only, not all of them. The sample carries more than 90,000 clones, approximately 88% recorded once. The sequenced sample was PBMCs. Source of these receptors: a man between 18 and 29 years old in good health and CMV-seronegative. CDR3s include the opening cysteine and the closing phenylalanine or tryptophan. The order of the fields is J gene, V gene, clone size, D gene, CDR3 length, CDR3 DNA, CDR3 protein. A D gene is named only where the DNA matches it firmly. Size is omitted from some rows. Given values are once, few, many or a class for expanded clones.

j_call: TRBJ2-1; v_call: TRBV5-4; clone_size: .; d_call: TRBD2; cdr3_length: 13; cdr3_nt: TGTGCCAGCACCCCCGGTGGAGCGGGGGGGCCGGTCTTC; cdr3_aa: CASTPGGAGGPVF
j_call: TRBJ2-3; v_call: TRBV13; clone_size: .; d_call: .; cdr3_length: 15; cdr3_nt: TGTGCCAGCAGTGCGGGAAAGACTAGCACAGATACGCAGTATTTT; cdr3_aa: CASSAGKTSTDTQYF
j_call: TRBJ2-7; v_call: TRBV12-5; clone_size: .; d_call: .; cdr3_length: 16; cdr3_nt: TGTGCTAGTGGTCCCCACCCTGTGGGCAGACCCGGAGAGCAGTACTTC; cdr3_aa: CASGPHPVGRPGEQYF
j_call: TRBJ2-2; v_call: TRBV18; clone_size: .; d_call: TRBD1; cdr3_length: 14; cdr3_nt: TGTGCCAGCTCCGACAGGGGGAACACCGGGGAGCTGTTTTTT; cdr3_aa: CASSDRGNTGELFF
j_call: TRBJ1-6; v_call: TRBV7-9; clone_size: few; d_call: .; cdr3_length: 16; cdr3_nt: TGTGCCAGCAGCTTAGTTCCGGGAAACTCGGGTTCACCCCTCCACTTT; cdr3_aa: CASSLVPGNSGSPLHF
j_call: TRBJ1-4; v_call: TRBV5-6; clone_size: .; d_call: .; cdr3_length: 16; cdr3_nt: TGTGCCAGCAGCCCTGACCGGGGTTCGGACCTTGAAAAACTGTTTTTT; cdr3_aa: CASSPDRGSDLEKLFF
j_call: TRBJ1-5; v_call: TRBV18; clone_size: .; d_call: .; cdr3_length: 15; cdr3_nt: TGTGCCAGCTCACCGGATGACAGTAGCAATCAGCCCCAGCATTTT; cdr3_aa: CASSPDDSSNQPQHF
j_call: TRBJ1-1; v_call: TRBV9; clone_size: .; d_call: TRBD1; cdr3_length: 16; cdr3_nt: TGTGCCAGCAGCGGCCGACAGGGGGCTTGGGACACTGAAGCTTTCTTT; cdr3_aa: CASSGRQGAWDTEAFF
j_call: TRBJ1-2; v_call: TRBV7-2; clone_size: .; d_call: TRBD1; cdr3_length: 14; cdr3_nt: TGTGCCAGCAGCTTAGACGGACAGGACTATGGCTACACCTTC; cdr3_aa: CASSLDGQDYGYTF
j_call: TRBJ2-1; v_call: TRBV11-3; clone_size: .; d_call: .; cdr3_length: 15; cdr3_nt: TGTGCCAGCAGCGGAAACTCAGGGGAGGGTAATGAGCAGTTCTTC; cdr3_aa: CASSGNSGEGNEQFF
j_call: TRBJ1-3; v_call: TRBV5-1; clone_size: .; d_call: TRBD1; cdr3_length: 17; cdr3_nt: TGCGCCAGCAGCTTTACCCGGGGACAGGGTGGCGGAAACACCATATATTTT; cdr3_aa: CASSFTRGQGGGNTIYF
j_call: TRBJ2-1; v_call: TRBV9; clone_size: .; d_call: .; cdr3_length: 13; cdr3_nt: TGTGCCAGCAGCGTGATTAGCGGCAATGAGCAGTTCTTC; cdr3_aa: CASSVISGNEQFF
j_call: TRBJ2-7; v_call: TRBV2; clone_size: .; d_call: .; cdr3_length: 12; cdr3_nt: TGTGCCAGCAGTGGAGAAAGGGGGGGGACTCACTTC; cdr3_aa: CASSGERGGTHF
j_call: TRBJ2-5; v_call: TRBV28; clone_size: .; d_call: .; cdr3_length: 14; cdr3_nt: TGTGCCAGCAGCCGCGACAGGTTCCAAGAGACCCAGTACTTC; cdr3_aa: CASSRDRFQETQYF
j_call: TRBJ2-5; v_call: TRBV18; clone_size: .; d_call: .; cdr3_length: 11; cdr3_nt: TGTGCCAGCTCGCGCCAAGAGACCCAGTACTTC; cdr3_aa: CASSRQETQYF
j_call: TRBJ2-5; v_call: TRBV11-2; clone_size: few; d_call: TRBD2; cdr3_length: 15; cdr3_nt: TGTGCCAGCAGCATTGATGGGACTAGCGAAGAGACCCAGTACTTC; cdr3_aa: CASSIDGTSEETQYF
j_call: TRBJ2-1; v_call: TRBV18; clone_size: once; d_call: TRBD1; cdr3_length: 15; cdr3_nt: TGTGCCAGCTCCGTGGGGACAGGGATTGGGAATGAGCAGTTCTTC; cdr3_aa: CASSVGTGIGNEQFF
j_call: TRBJ1-2; v_call: TRBV9; clone_size: .; d_call: TRBD1; cdr3_length: 15; cdr3_nt: TGTGCCAGCAGCGGGCACACAGGGGGCGCAGGAGGCTACACCTTC; cdr3_aa: CASSGHTGGAGGYTF
j_call: TRBJ1-2; v_call: TRBV9; clone_size: .; d_call: TRBD1; cdr3_length: 16; cdr3_nt: TGTGCCAGCAGGGATAGATCCGGGACAGGTGGATATGGCTACACCTTC; cdr3_aa: CASRDRSGTGGYGYTF
j_call: TRBJ2-7; v_call: TRBV7-8; clone_size: few; d_call: TRBD2; cdr3_length: 12; cdr3_nt: TGTGCCAGCAGCGCTAGCGGGAGTGAGCAGTACTTC; cdr3_aa: CASSASGSEQYF
j_call: TRBJ1-3; v_call: TRBV19; clone_size: .; d_call: TRBD1; cdr3_length: 14; cdr3_nt: TGTGCCAGTAGTACATCCGGGACAGGGGGCACCATATATTTT; cdr3_aa: CASSTSGTGGTIYF
j_call: TRBJ1-6; v_call: TRBV30; clone_size: once; d_call: .; cdr3_length: 14; cdr3_nt: TGTGCCTGGAGTGTAGAAGGGGATAGTTCACCCCTCCACTTT; cdr3_aa: CAWSVEGDSSPLHF
j_call: TRBJ2-7; v_call: TRBV5-1; clone_size: .; d_call: .; cdr3_length: 16; cdr3_nt: TGCGCCAGCAGCTTGGACGTCAGATCAGTCCTCTACGAGCAGTACTTC; cdr3_aa: CASSLDVRSVLYEQYF
j_call: TRBJ2-7; v_call: TRBV6-4; clone_size: .; d_call: .; cdr3_length: 14; cdr3_nt: TGTGCCAGCAGTGACCCAGGGCAGGCTTACGAGCAGTACTTC; cdr3_aa: CASSDPGQAYEQYF
j_call: TRBJ2-1; v_call: TRBV18; clone_size: once; d_call: TRBD2; cdr3_length: 16; cdr3_nt: TGTGCCAGCTCACCTTTTGGCGGGAGCTACGACAATGAGCAGTTCTTC; cdr3_aa: CASSPFGGSYDNEQFF
j_call: TRBJ1-1; v_call: TRBV27; clone_size: .; d_call: .; cdr3_length: 14; cdr3_nt: TGTGCCAGCAGTCCCGCGGGGGGTAACACTGAAGCTTTCTTT; cdr3_aa: CASSPAGGNTEAFF
j_call: TRBJ2-3; v_call: TRBV28; clone_size: .; d_call: .; cdr3_length: 13; cdr3_nt: TGTGCCAGCAGGTCGTCCGTCACAGATACGCAGTATTTT; cdr3_aa: CASRSSVTDTQYF
j_call: TRBJ2-2; v_call: TRBV18; clone_size: .; d_call: .; cdr3_length: 13; cdr3_nt: TGTGCCAGCTCACCACCGGCTCCCGGGGAGCTGTTTTTT; cdr3_aa: CASSPPAPGELFF
j_call: TRBJ1-1; v_call: TRBV5-1; clone_size: .; d_call: .; cdr3_length: 14; cdr3_nt: TGCGCCAGCAGTTATTGGACAGCGAACACTGAAGCTTTCTTT; cdr3_aa: CASSYWTANTEAFF
j_call: TRBJ2-7; v_call: TRBV10-2; clone_size: .; d_call: .; cdr3_length: 14; cdr3_nt: TGCGCCAGCAACCGCCTGGGCTCAGGTTCAGAGCAGTACTTC; cdr3_aa: CASNRLGSGSEQYF
j_call: TRBJ1-5; v_call: TRBV7-8; clone_size: once; d_call: .; cdr3_length: 14; cdr3_nt: TGTGCCAGCAGCCCCGACAGACTCAATCAGCCCCAGCATTTT; cdr3_aa: CASSPDRLNQPQHF
j_call: TRBJ1-1; v_call: TRBV6-1; clone_size: few; d_call: TRBD1; cdr3_length: 13; cdr3_nt: TGTGCCAGCAGTCGACAGGGGGACACTGAAGCTTTCTTT; cdr3_aa: CASSRQGDTEAFF
j_call: TRBJ2-7; v_call: TRBV10-2; clone_size: .; d_call: .; cdr3_length: 15; cdr3_nt: TGCGCCAGCAGTGAGGACGGGATGAGAACCTACGAGCAGTACTTC; cdr3_aa: CASSEDGMRTYEQYF
j_call: TRBJ2-1; v_call: TRBV29-1; clone_size: .; d_call: TRBD2; cdr3_length: 13; cdr3_nt: TGCAGCGTTGCGGGACTAGGATACAATGAGCAGTTCTTC; cdr3_aa: CSVAGLGYNEQFF
j_call: TRBJ2-7; v_call: TRBV28; clone_size: .; d_call: TRBD1; cdr3_length: 14; cdr3_nt: TGTGCCAGCAGTTTGGCTGGGACAGGTCGCGAGCAGTACTTC; cdr3_aa: CASSLAGTGREQYF
j_call: TRBJ1-4; v_call: TRBV29-1; clone_size: .; d_call: TRBD1; cdr3_length: 12; cdr3_nt: TGCAGCGTACGACAGGGGAGGGAAAAACTGTTTTTT; cdr3_aa: CSVRQGREKLFF
j_call: TRBJ1-5; v_call: TRBV27; clone_size: few; d_call: TRBD1; cdr3_length: 14; cdr3_nt: TGTGCCAGTCGCCCGGGACAGGGGAACCAGCCCCAGCATTTT; cdr3_aa: CASRPGQGNQPQHF
j_call: TRBJ2-1; v_call: TRBV5-4; clone_size: .; d_call: .; cdr3_length: 15; cdr3_nt: TGTGCCAGCAGCAAACGACAGAAGGTCAGCAATGAGCAGTTCTTC; cdr3_aa: CASSKRQKVSNEQFF
j_call: TRBJ2-7; v_call: TRBV2; clone_size: .; d_call: TRBD1; cdr3_length: 13; cdr3_nt: TGTGCCAGCAGGGAGACAGGGGAGAGCGAGCAGTACTTC; cdr3_aa: CASRETGESEQYF
j_call: TRBJ2-7; v_call: TRBV19; clone_size: .; d_call: .; cdr3_length: 16; cdr3_nt: TGTGCCAGTAGCATCGGTAGGGGGGGTTACTCCTACGAGCAGTACTTC; cdr3_aa: CASSIGRGGYSYEQYF
j_call: TRBJ1-5; v_call: TRBV7-2; clone_size: .; d_call: .; cdr3_length: 14; cdr3_nt: TGTGCCAGCAGCCTCACAGGGTCCGATCAGCCCCAGCATTTT; cdr3_aa: CASSLTGSDQPQHF
j_call: TRBJ1-2; v_call: TRBV2; clone_size: .; d_call: .; cdr3_length: 13; cdr3_nt: TGTGCCACGGCCGGCGATGAGGGCTATGGCTACACCTTC; cdr3_aa: CATAGDEGYGYTF
j_call: TRBJ2-7; v_call: TRBV5-8; clone_size: .; d_call: TRBD2; cdr3_length: 12; cdr3_nt: TGTGCCAGCAGCTCAACTAGCGGTGAGCAGTACTTC; cdr3_aa: CASSSTSGEQYF
j_call: TRBJ1-5; v_call: TRBV7-2; clone_size: .; d_call: .; cdr3_length: 16; cdr3_nt: TGTGCCAGCAGTCATACTGCGGGGAGCGGAAATCAGCCCCAGCATTTT; cdr3_aa: CASSHTAGSGNQPQHF
j_call: TRBJ2-7; v_call: TRBV19; clone_size: once; d_call: TRBD2; cdr3_length: 18; cdr3_nt: TGTGCCAGGACCCCTAGGCGGTCTAGCGGGAGCGTTTCGGGGGAGCAGTACTTC; cdr3_aa: CARTPRRSSGSVSGEQYF
j_call: TRBJ1-1; v_call: TRBV4-3; clone_size: .; d_call: .; cdr3_length: 12; cdr3_nt: TGCGCCAGCAGCCAGGAACCCGGGAGGGCTTTCTTT; cdr3_aa: CASSQEPGRAFF
j_call: TRBJ2-1; v_call: TRBV5-1; clone_size: .; d_call: TRBD2; cdr3_length: 16; cdr3_nt: TGCGCCAGCAGCTTGTTCGGGCTAGCGGGAAGCAATGAGCAGTTCTTC; cdr3_aa: CASSLFGLAGSNEQFF
j_call: TRBJ2-1; v_call: TRBV29-1; clone_size: .; d_call: .; cdr3_length: 11; cdr3_nt: TGCAGCTCCGACAGATACAATGAGCAGTTCTTC; cdr3_aa: CSSDRYNEQFF
j_call: TRBJ2-6; v_call: TRBV2; clone_size: .; d_call: .; cdr3_length: 13; cdr3_nt: TGTGCCAGCAGTGTTTATGGGGCCAACGTCCTGACTTTC; cdr3_aa: CASSVYGANVLTF
j_call: TRBJ1-6; v_call: TRBV5-4; clone_size: .; d_call: .; cdr3_length: 17; cdr3_nt: TGTGCCAGCAGCTTGGTGGTAGGGGCTCTCTATAATTCACCCCTCCACTTT; cdr3_aa: CASSLVVGALYNSPLHF
j_call: TRBJ2-7; v_call: TRBV7-9; clone_size: .; d_call: .; cdr3_length: 11; cdr3_nt: TGTGCCAGCGCGCACTCCTACGAGCAGTACTTC; cdr3_aa: CASAHSYEQYF